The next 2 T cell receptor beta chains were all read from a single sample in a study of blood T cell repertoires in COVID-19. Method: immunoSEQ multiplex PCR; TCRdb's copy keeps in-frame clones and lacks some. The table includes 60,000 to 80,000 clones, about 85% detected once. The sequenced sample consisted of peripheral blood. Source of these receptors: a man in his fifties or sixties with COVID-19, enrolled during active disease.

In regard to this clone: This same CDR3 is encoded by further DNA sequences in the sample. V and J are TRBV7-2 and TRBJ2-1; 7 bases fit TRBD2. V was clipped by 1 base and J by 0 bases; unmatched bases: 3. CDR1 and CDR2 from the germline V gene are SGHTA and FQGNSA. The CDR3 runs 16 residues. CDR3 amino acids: CASSLDGGSSYNEQFF. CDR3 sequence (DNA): TGTGCCAGCAGCTTAGACGGCGGGAGCTCCTACAATGAGCAGTTCTTC. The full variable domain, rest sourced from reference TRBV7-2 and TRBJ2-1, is GAGVSQSPSNKVTEKGKDVELRCDPISGHTALYWYRQSLGQGLEFLIYFQGNSAPDKSGLPSDRFSAERTGGSVSTLTIQRTQQEDSAVYLCASSLDGGSSYNEQFFGPGTRLTVL.

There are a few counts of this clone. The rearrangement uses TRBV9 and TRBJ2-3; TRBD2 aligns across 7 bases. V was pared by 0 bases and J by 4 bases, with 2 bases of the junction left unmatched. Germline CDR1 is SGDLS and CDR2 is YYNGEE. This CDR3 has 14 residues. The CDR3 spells CASSVGLAADTQYF. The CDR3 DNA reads TGTGCCAGCAGCGTAGGGCTAGCGGCAGATACGCAGTATTTT.